The clone carrying this TCR beta chain was counted at least ten times. Its antigen is currently unknown. V was shortened by 11 bases and J by 2 bases, with 22 bases between the two germline ends. Germline CDR1 and CDR2: SEHNR and FQNEAQ (reference sequence). The CDR3 has 15 amino acids. This entry comes from a study of molecular identifiers for immune sequencing clone quantification. Study results and limitations: Clones above 20 RNA copies contained over 98% of effector molecules but under 1% of naive ones.

TCRdb fed the PCR reads into MiXCR, producing one record per CDR3 protein. The sample contains 55,000 to 75,000 distinct CDR3 sequences, 18% of which appear only once. This clonotype was sampled from a human donor in good health. Some libraries in this study had Jurkat cell RNA spiked in. Sequenced: naive CD8+ T cells from blood, with Jurkat cell RNA spiked in. As for subset: FACS-sorted CD8+CD4-CCR7+CD45RA+ naive T cells. This chain links TRBV7-9 with TRBJ2-7; D is perhaps TRBD1 (5 bases). The CDR3 nucleotides read TGTGCCTGCGCCCCCCCCGACAGAACTACCTACGAGCAGTACTTC. This gives the protein CACAPPDRTTYEQYF.